The present TCR beta chain was sequenced within a study of cytomegalovirus exposure and HLA in healthy donors. The PCR made use of 60 Vbeta and 13 Jbeta primers. Profiling relied on immunoSEQ multiplex PCR, and the TCRdb table lists in-frame clones only, not all of them. The sample lists roughly 110,000 clones, 74% occurring once. Germline V gene lookup returns CDR1 MDHEN and CDR2 SYDVKM. V was pared by 6 bases and J by 8 bases, with 7 bases of the junction left unmatched. There are 14 residues in the CDR3. This clone was found once. This cohort consisted of healthy bone marrow donors. The rearrangement uses TRBV28 and TRBJ1-4; 9 bases map to TRBD1. The sequence was collected from a human donor in good health. Specimen: PBMCs. The CDR3 here is CASSMGTGMEKLFF. In DNA form, the CDR3 reads TGTGCCAGCAGCATGGGGACAGGGATGGAAAAACTGTTTTTT.